A single sample gave rise to the 29 T cell receptor beta chains below, sequenced in a study of T-cell reconstitution after alpha-beta-depleted transplantation in children. Using unique molecular identifiers, the investigators prepared the TCRbeta library. TCRdb recomputed calls from the PCR reads with MiXCR, one row per CDR3 protein. The repertoire consists of a few hundred thousand distinct CDR3 sequences, with roughly 12% occurring once and the leading ten covering about 25%. The sample consisted of peripheral blood, taken 180 days after TCRalphabeta/CD19-depleted stem cell transplant. These receptors all come from a male patient aged 2 to 10 who had a stem cell transplant for chronic granulomatous disease, so the T cells may come from the graft donor.

This clonotype was seen at least ten times. The rearrangement joins TRBV20-1 to TRBJ2-2; tentatively, D is TRBD2 (7 bases). Germline V gene sequence: CDR1 DFQATT, CDR2 SNEGSKA (reference sequence). V was clipped by 6 bases and J by 4 bases, with 12 bases between them. This CDR3 comprises 13 residues. The CDR3 is CSASRGATGELFF. CDR3 nucleotides: TGCAGTGCCAGTCGGGGGGCCACCGGGGAGCTGTTTTTT.

This chain connects TRBV18 to TRBJ2-2; maybe TRBD2 (5 bases). The CDR3 is 15 amino acids. From germline, CDR1 is KGHSH and CDR2 LQKENI. V gave up 2 bases and J gave up 5 bases, with 12 bases separating them. The CDR3 DNA reads TGTGCCAGCTCACCAAAGTCCCCGGGAACCGGGGAGCTGTTTTTT. Its protein product is CASSPKSPGTGELFF. Variable domain in full (rest from reference TRBV18 and TRBJ2-2): NAGVMQNPRHLVRRRGQEARLRCSPMKGHSHVYWYRQLPEEGLKFMVYLQKENIIDESGMPKERFSAEFPKEGPSILRIQQVVRGDSAAYFCASSPKSPGTGELFFGEGSRLTVL.

This clonotype was recorded many times. This chain links TRBV2 with TRBJ2-1; 10 positions match TRBD2. The CDR3 is 19 amino acids. J lost 1 base, V lost 4 bases, and 13 bases had no gene match. The germline V gene has CDR1 SNHLY and CDR2 FYNNEI. CDR3 in amino acids: CASSGWSGRGLFSYNEQFF. CDR3 bases: TGTGCCAGCAGTGGTTGGAGCGGGAGGGGTTTGTTTTCCTACAATGAGCAGTTCTTC.

This clonotype has a count of ten or more. Here the CDR3 reads CASSLRTGTNYGYTF. The CDR3 DNA sequence: TGCGCCAGCAGCTTAAGGACAGGGACTAACTATGGCTACACCTTC. The chain couples TRBV5-1 to TRBJ1-2, with 8 bases matching TRBD1. V lost 2 bases, J lost 0 bases, and 3 bases stayed unmatched. CDR3 length equals 15 residues. Germline V gives CDR1 SGHRS, CDR2 YFSETQ.

This clonotype came up many times. The chain couples TRBV7-4 to TRBJ2-1; TRBD2 agrees at 11 bases. CDR1 SGHVT and CDR2 SQSDAQ come from the germline V gene. V shed 2 bases and J 8 bases; nucleotides not matched to a gene: 17. The CDR3 length is 19 residues. The CDR3 coding sequence is TGTGCCAGCAGCTTAAGCGGCAGGACTAGCGGGTCCCGTGCCGATGAGCAGTTCTTC. Translating gives CASSLSGRTSGSRADEQFF.

This clonotype was observed many times. The V gene is TRBV11-2, the J gene TRBJ1-4; 8 bases align to TRBD1. The V segment lost 1 base and the J segment 6 bases; nucleotides outside the gene matches: 7. This CDR3 is built from 16 residues. Germline CDR1 and CDR2: SGHAT and FQNNGV. The CDR3 reads CASSLGEGRGHEKLFF. The DNA of the CDR3 is TGTGCCAGCAGCTTAGGGGAGGGCAGGGGGCATGAAAAACTGTTTTTT.

The V gene is TRBV29-1, the J gene TRBJ2-2, with TRBD1 identical over 9 bases. Germline V gene lookup returns CDR1 SQVTM and CDR2 ANQGSEA. This CDR3 is 14 amino acids long. With V trimmed by 8 bases and J by 2 bases, 6 bases remained unmatched. CDR3 protein: CSIRDRDNTGELFF. CDR3 nucleotide sequence: TGCAGCATCCGGGACAGGGATAACACCGGGGAGCTGTTTTTT.

This clonotype occurred many times. The rearrangement joins TRBV29-1 to TRBJ1-1; possibly TRBD1 for D (6 bases). Trimming pared 3 bases from V and 1 base from J, leaving 15 bases between. This CDR3 spans 15 amino acids. Germline V gene data show CDR1 as SQVTM and CDR2 as ANQGSEA. The CDR3 DNA reads TGCAGCGTTGAGCTTAAAGGGGGGTCGAACACTGAAGCTTTCTTT. This sequence encodes CSVELKGGSNTEAFF.

This clonotype was seen ten or more times. The chain uses TRBV2 and TRBJ2-7; D is tentatively TRBD1 or TRBD2 (5 bases each). Germline assignment: CDR1 SNHLY and CDR2 FYNNEI. The CDR3 is made up of 15 amino acids. Deletions cut 8 bases from V and 2 bases from J, with 19 bases between. CDR3 sequence reads: CASSPFGGLAYEQYF. The CDR3 DNA is TGTGCCAGCTCGCCTTTTGGGGGTTTAGCCTACGAGCAGTACTTC.

There are many counts of this clonotype. The gene calls are TRBV20-1 and TRBJ2-3; 8 positions match TRBD2. Per the germline V gene, CDR1 is DFQATT and CDR2 is SNEGSKA (reference sequence). CDR3 length: 15 residues. Losses at the gene ends were 4 bases for V and 2 bases for J; bases not matched to a gene: 8. The CDR3 region is CSATNGREATDTQYF. The CDR3 DNA reads as TGCAGTGCTACCAACGGGCGGGAGGCCACAGATACGCAGTATTTT.

There are many counts of this clonotype. CDR3 coding DNA: TGTGCCAGCAGCTATGTAGGGGGATTTCAAGAGACCCAGTACTTC. Its translation: CASSYVGGFQETQYF. The chain has TRBV11-2 and TRBJ2-5; perhaps TRBD1 as D (6 bases). V was trimmed by 4 bases and J by 2 bases, leaving 14 bases between them. The CDR3 has 15 residues. Germline lookup yields CDR1 SGHAT and CDR2 FQNNGV.

This clonotype was recorded at least ten times. The chain carries TRBV28 and TRBJ2-3; 8 bases align to TRBD2. Germline CDR1 reads MDHEN; CDR2 reads SYDVKM. Trimming at V came to 3 bases and at J to 8 bases, leaving 7 bases not matched to a gene. The CDR3 runs to 14 residues. The CDR3 region has the DNA TGTGCCAGCAGTTTTCTAGCGGGTCGTGGTACGCAGTATTTT. Translated, it gives CASSFLAGRGTQYF.

Many counts were recorded for this clonotype. V and J are TRBV7-6 and TRBJ2-2; perhaps TRBD1 as D (5 bases). From germline, CDR1 is SGHVS and CDR2 FNYEAQ. The CDR3 spans 14 residues. V was pared by 6 bases and J by 1 base, with 9 bases between. CDR3: CASSQQVNTGELFF. Written as DNA, the CDR3 is TGTGCCAGCAGTCAACAGGTGAACACCGGGGAGCTGTTTTTT.

This clonotype was detected only a few times. The V call is TRBV30, the J call TRBJ2-1; 12 bases align to TRBD2. The V segment lost 4 bases and the J segment 8 bases; nucleotides outside the gene matches: 9. This CDR3 spans 15 amino acids. Germline V gives CDR1 GTSNPN, CDR2 SVGIG (reference sequence). DNA of the CDR3: TGTGCCTGGACCCACGGACTAGCGGGGCTGGATGAGCAGTTCTTC. Translated, it gives CAWTHGLAGLDEQFF.

This clonotype was picked up many times. The chain links TRBV29-1 to TRBJ2-7; TRBD2 matches 9 bases. This CDR3 has 13 residues. CDR1 and CDR2 (germline): SQVTM, ANQGSEA. V shed 4 bases and J 1 base; nucleotides not matched to a gene: 2. CDR3 sequence: CSVVSGRSYEQYF. The CDR3 nucleotides are TGCAGCGTTGTGAGCGGGAGGTCCTACGAGCAGTACTTC.

The table lists this clonotype with many counts. The V and J genes are TRBV20-1 and TRBJ2-1, with unresolved D. The CDR3 totals 14 residues. CDR1 and CDR2 (germline): DFQATT, SNEGSKA (reference sequence). CDR3 nucleotide sequence: TGCAGCGTTCCAGCAGAGAGCTCCTACAATGAGCAGTTCTTC. Amino acid sequence: CSVPAESSYNEQFF.

V gene TRBV18 combines with J gene TRBJ2-4; 7 nucleotides match TRBD1. CDR1 KGHSH and CDR2 LQKENI come from the germline V gene. Losses at the gene ends were 4 bases for V and 4 bases for J; bases not matched to a gene: 4. This CDR3 is 14 amino acids long. CDR3 sequence: CASSQQGIKNIQYF. CDR3 bases: TGTGCCAGCTCACAACAGGGGATAAAAAACATTCAGTACTTC.

This clonotype has ten or more counts. The genes are TRBV7-7 and TRBJ1-1, with a weak D call TRBD1 (6 bases). This CDR3 is built from 14 residues. V was shortened by 5 bases and J by 3 bases, with 13 bases between the two germline ends. Germline CDR1 and CDR2: SSHAT and FNYEAQ (reference sequence). CDR3 protein: CASSPLDSDTEAFF. As DNA, the CDR3 is TGTGCCAGCAGCCCCTTGGACAGTGACACTGAAGCTTTCTTT.

Concerning this clonotype: A much larger clone lies a single base off, so this may be a read error. Since no conserved phenylalanine or tryptophan closes the CDR3, a read error is the likely cause. This chain links TRBV7-8 with TRBJ2-1; TRBD2 matches 15 bases. The length of the CDR3 is 15 residues. The germline gives CDR1 SGHVS, CDR2 FQNEAQ. Germline trimming cut 4 bases from V and 7 bases from J; bases unmatched to any gene: 2. This chain's CDR3 is CASSWTSGRVNEQFL. As DNA, the CDR3 is TGTGCCAGCAGCTGGACTAGCGGGAGGGTTAATGAGCAGTTCCTC.

The table lists this clonotype with many counts. This rearrangement joins TRBV5-1 to TRBJ2-3; D gene unclear. V was clipped by 3 bases and J by 1 base, with 9 bases between them. Germline CDR1 is SGHRS and CDR2 is YFSETQ. This CDR3 region has 14 residues. CDR3 protein: CASSYYLGTDTQYF. CDR3 sequence (DNA): TGCGCCAGCAGCTATTACTTAGGCACAGATACGCAGTATTTT.

The gene calls are TRBV4-2 and TRBJ2-5; D call uncertain. The length of the CDR3 is 16 residues. Per the germline V gene, CDR1 is LGHNA and CDR2 is YNFKEQ. The V and J ends lost 4 bases and 5 bases respectively, with 20 bases between them. The CDR3 sequence: CASSPGLLSVGETQYF. The CDR3 DNA reads as TGTGCCAGCAGCCCCGGGCTGCTCTCGGTCGGCGAGACCCAGTACTTC.

Remarks on this clonotype: A much bigger clone sits one base away, suggesting this may be a read error. CDR3 in DNA: TGTGCCAACCTAGCGGGGCTTACAGATACGCAGTATTTT. Translated, it gives CANLAGLTDTQYF. The chain recombines TRBV7-2 with TRBJ2-3; 9 bases fit TRBD2. There are 13 residues in the CDR3. Trimming removed 10 bases from V and 3 bases from J; junction bases left unmatched: 5. Germline V gene data show CDR1 as SGHTA and CDR2 as FQGNSA.

This clonotype was observed at least ten times. This sequence joins TRBV15 and TRBJ2-7; D uncertain. V gave up 5 bases and J gave up 1 base, with 15 bases separating them. Germline V CDR1 and CDR2: LNHNV, YYDKDF (reference sequence). This CDR3 has 15 amino acids. CDR3 sequence reads: CATSALALASYEQYF. CDR3 nucleotides: TGTGCCACCAGCGCCCTTGCGTTAGCTTCCTACGAGCAGTACTTC.

This clonotype was seen repeatedly, ten times or more. The chain combines TRBV12-3 or TRBV12-4 with TRBJ1-5; D not certain. The CDR3 consists of 13 residues. Trimming took 4 bases from V and 6 from J, leaving 10 bases between them. CDR3 nucleotides: TGTGCCAGCAGTTCTGGGTTGCGTCAGCCCCAGCATTTT. It codes for CASSSGLRQPQHF.

In regard to this clonotype: A much larger clone differs by one base, so this may be a read error. No conserved phenylalanine or tryptophan is present at the end of the CDR3, so a read error is the likely explanation. The chain joins TRBV4-3 to TRBJ1-2; tentative D call: TRBD1 (5 bases). V shed 0 bases and J shed 6 bases, with 20 bases lying between them. The CDR3 contains 17 residues. Germline V gene lookup returns CDR1 LGHNA and CDR2 YSLEER. The CDR3 is CASSQDPGTGLDHGYTY. In DNA form, the CDR3 reads TGCGCCAGCAGCCAAGATCCCGGGACGGGCTTGGATCATGGCTACACCTAC.

This clonotype showed up many times. DNA of the CDR3: TGCGCCAGCAGCTTGGTTCCGGGACAGCCCCAGCATTTT. Its translation is CASSLVPGQPQHF. The gene calls are TRBV5-1 and TRBJ1-5; no clear D. Germline V lookup: CDR1 SGHRS, CDR2 YFSETQ. Deletions cut 0 bases from V and 7 bases from J, with 8 bases between. This CDR3 spans 13 amino acids.

Only a few counts were recorded for this clonotype. This chain links TRBV4-1 with TRBJ2-1, with a possible D match to TRBD2 (6 bases). Trimming removed 1 base from V and 3 bases from J, with 13 bases in between. The CDR3 is 16 residues long. Germline V gene lookup returns CDR1 MGHRA and CDR2 YSYEKL. The CDR3 DNA sequence: TGCGCCAGCAGCCAAGGAGGAGGACTAAACTACAATGAGCAGTTCTTC. Protein sequence: CASSQGGGLNYNEQFF.

This clonotype was seen repeatedly, ten times or more. This chain links TRBV20-1 with TRBJ1-2; the D gene is possibly TRBD1 (5 bases). Trimming removed 2 bases at V and 7 bases at J, with 14 bases between. The CDR3 consists of 13 residues. Germline loops: CDR1 DFQATT, CDR2 SNEGSKA (reference sequence). The CDR3 sequence is CSARSREGVGYTF. The CDR3 bases are TGCAGTGCTAGAAGCAGGGAAGGGGTTGGCTACACCTTC.

This clonotype was found once. A single base separates this from a much larger clone, so it may be a read error. This chain uses TRBV7-3 with TRBJ2-2; 16 bases line up with TRBD2. Germline V lookup: CDR1 SGHTA, CDR2 FQGTGA. The CDR3 is 20 residues long. CDR3 sequence: CASSVTAPGLAGGRTGELFF. The CDR3, as DNA: TGTGCCAGCAGCGTAACAGCGCCGGGACTAGCGGGAGGGCGAACCGGGGAGCTGTTTTTT.